This TCR beta chain emerged from a study of shared clonotypes between healthy human individuals. The assay used deep level. Original methodology: ImmunoSEQ junction-only sequences lacked quality scores, so their filtering differed. Clones were read by immunoSEQ multiplex PCR, and TCRdb kept only the in-frame ones, dropping some. The DNA gave D and trimming, while V, J and clone size come from that table. The sample includes around 2.3 million clones, nearly 97% seen only once; the top ten take more than 0.1%. Per the germline V gene, CDR1 is MDHEN and CDR2 is SYDVKM. Trimming shortened V by 4 bases and J by 2 bases, and 8 bases separated the two germline ends. The CDR3 has 13 residues.

The chain couples TRBV28 to TRBJ1-1; D unresolved. Sequencing was carried out using naive CD4+ T cells sorted from blood. Documented subset: CD45RA+ positively selected. This clonotype originated in a man aged 18-30 years in good health. The CDR3 region has the DNA TGTGCCAGCAGTTGGACCTTAAACACTGAAGCTTTCTTT. It is translated as CASSWTLNTEAFF.